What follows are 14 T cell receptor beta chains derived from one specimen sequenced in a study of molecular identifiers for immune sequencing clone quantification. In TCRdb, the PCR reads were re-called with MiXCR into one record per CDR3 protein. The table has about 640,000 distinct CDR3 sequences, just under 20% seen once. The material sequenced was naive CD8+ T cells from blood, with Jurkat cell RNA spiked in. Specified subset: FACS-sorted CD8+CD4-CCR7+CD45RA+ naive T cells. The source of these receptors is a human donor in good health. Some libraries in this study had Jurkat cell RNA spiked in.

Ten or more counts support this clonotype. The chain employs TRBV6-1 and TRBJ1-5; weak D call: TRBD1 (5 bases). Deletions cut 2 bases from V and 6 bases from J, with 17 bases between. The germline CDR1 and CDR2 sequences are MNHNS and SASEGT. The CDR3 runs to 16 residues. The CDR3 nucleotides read TGTGCCAGCAGTGAACCGGCCAGGGAGGTTGGTCAGCCCCAGCATTTT. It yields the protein CASSEPAREVGQPQHF.

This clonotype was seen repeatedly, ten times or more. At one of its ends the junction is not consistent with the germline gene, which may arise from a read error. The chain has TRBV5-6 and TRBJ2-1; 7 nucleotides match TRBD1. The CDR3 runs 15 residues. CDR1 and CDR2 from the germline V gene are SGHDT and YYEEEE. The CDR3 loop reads CASSPDRVSYNEQFF. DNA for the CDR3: TGCGCCAGCAGCCCCGACAGGGTGTCCTACAATGAGCAGTTCTTC.

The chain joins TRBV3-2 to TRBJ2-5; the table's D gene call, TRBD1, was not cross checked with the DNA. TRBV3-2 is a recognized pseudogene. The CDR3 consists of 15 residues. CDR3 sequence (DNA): TGTGCCAGCAGCCAAGATCGGACAGCCCAAGAGACCCAGTACTTC. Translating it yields CASSQDRTAQETQYF.

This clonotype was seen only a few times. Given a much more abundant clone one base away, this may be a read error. The CDR3 is CASSQDYSLLSF. CDR3 nucleotide sequence: TGCGCCAGCAGCCAAGACTACAGTCTACTGTCTTTT. The chain is built from TRBV4-1 and TRBJ1-4; no firm D call. Germline V lookup: CDR1 MGHRA, CDR2 YSYEKL. CDR3 length equals 12 residues.

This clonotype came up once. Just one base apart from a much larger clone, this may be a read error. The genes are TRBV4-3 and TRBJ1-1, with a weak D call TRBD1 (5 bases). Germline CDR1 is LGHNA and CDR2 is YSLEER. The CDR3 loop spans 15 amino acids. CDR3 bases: TGCTCCAGCAGCCAAGGTCCAGGGCTGAACACTGAAGCTTTCTTT. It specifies CSSSQGPGLNTEAFF.

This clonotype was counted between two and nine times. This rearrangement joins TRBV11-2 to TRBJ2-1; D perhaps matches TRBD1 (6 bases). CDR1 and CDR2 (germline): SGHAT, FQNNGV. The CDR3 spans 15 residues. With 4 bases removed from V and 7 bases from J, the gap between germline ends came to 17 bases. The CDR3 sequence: CASSSPSTGWNEQFF. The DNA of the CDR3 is TGTGCCAGCAGCTCCCCCTCCACAGGGTGGAATGAGCAGTTCTTC.

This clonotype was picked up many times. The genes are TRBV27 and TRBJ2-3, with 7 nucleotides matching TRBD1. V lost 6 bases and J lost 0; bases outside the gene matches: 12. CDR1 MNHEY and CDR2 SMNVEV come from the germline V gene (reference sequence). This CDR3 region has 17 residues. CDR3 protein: CASSPIMPGGSTDTQYF. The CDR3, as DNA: TGTGCCAGCAGCCCGATAATGCCAGGGGGTAGCACAGATACGCAGTATTTT.

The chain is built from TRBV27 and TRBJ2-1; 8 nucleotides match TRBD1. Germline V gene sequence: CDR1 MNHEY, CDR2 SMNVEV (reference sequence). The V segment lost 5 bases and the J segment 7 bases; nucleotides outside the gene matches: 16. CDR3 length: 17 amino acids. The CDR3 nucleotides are TGTGCCAGCAGTGTGACAGGGGTCCTAGGGGTTGCTAATGAGCAGTTCTTC. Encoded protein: CASSVTGVLGVANEQFF.

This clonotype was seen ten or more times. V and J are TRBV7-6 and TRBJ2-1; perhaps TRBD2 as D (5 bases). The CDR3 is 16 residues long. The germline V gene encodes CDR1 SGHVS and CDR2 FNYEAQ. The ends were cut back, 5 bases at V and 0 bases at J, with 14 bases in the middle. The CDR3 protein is CASSGQTRGSYNEQFF. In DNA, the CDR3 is TGTGCCAGCAGCGGCCAAACTAGAGGCTCCTACAATGAGCAGTTCTTC.

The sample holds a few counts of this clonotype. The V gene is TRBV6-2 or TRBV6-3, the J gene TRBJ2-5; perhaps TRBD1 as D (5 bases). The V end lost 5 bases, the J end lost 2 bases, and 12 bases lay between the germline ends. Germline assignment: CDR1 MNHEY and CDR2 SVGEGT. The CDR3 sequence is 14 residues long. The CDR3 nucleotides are TGTGCCAGCAGTGATAGACAGATTCAAGAGACCCAGTACTTC. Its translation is CASSDRQIQETQYF.

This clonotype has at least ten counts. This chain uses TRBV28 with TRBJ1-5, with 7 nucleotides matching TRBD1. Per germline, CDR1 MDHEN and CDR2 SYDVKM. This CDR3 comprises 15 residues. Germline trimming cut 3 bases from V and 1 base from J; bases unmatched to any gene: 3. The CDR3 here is CASSFRGISNQPQHF. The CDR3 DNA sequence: TGTGCCAGCAGTTTCAGGGGGATAAGCAATCAGCCCCAGCATTTT.

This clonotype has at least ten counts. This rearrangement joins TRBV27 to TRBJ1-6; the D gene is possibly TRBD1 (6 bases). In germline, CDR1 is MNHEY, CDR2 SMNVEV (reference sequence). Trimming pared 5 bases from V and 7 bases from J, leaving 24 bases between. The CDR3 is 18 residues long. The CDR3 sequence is CASSIGQPGGDSNSPLHF. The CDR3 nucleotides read TGTGCCAGCAGTATAGGACAGCCCGGGGGAGATTCGAATTCACCCCTCCACTTT.

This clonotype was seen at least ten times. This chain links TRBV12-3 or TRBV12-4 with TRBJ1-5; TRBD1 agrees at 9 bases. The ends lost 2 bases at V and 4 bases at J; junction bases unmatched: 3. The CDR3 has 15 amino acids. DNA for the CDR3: TGTGCCAGCAGTTTAAGGACAGGGGTTAATCAGCCCCAGCATTTT. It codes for CASSLRTGVNQPQHF.

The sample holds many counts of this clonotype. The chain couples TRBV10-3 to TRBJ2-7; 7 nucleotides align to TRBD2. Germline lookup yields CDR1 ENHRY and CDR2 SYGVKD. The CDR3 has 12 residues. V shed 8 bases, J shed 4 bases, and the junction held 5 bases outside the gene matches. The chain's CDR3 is CAIRGEKYEQYF. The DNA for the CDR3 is TGTGCCATCCGGGGGGAGAAGTACGAGCAGTACTTC.